This TCR beta chain was retrieved from a study of T-cell reconstitution after alpha-beta-depleted transplantation in children listed by TCRdb under 2016. The study in broad terms: Using TCR repertoire profiling, the study quantitatively followed how T-cell immune reconstitution unfolded in children after TCRalphabeta/CD19-depleted allogeneic hematopoietic cell transplantation. Results the study describes overall, beyond this receptor: The apparently early recovery of alphabetaT-cell counts about two months after transplant reportedly depended on only several hundred rapidly expanded clones that came from non-depleted graft cells. In some patients, high TCRbeta diversity at day 60 was attributed to recipient T cells and intrathymic progenitors that had survived conditioning. The frequencies of hyperexpanded clones fell over the following months, and after one year, T-cell counts and TCRbeta diversity were mostly attributed to newly produced T cells.

Receptors were amplified or captured by PCR. The sequencing machine was an Illumina HiSeq 2500. Molecular barcoding was employed in the preparation of TCR libraries, with unique molecular identifiers being used to normalize TCRbeta repertoire quantification. In-frame beta chains were kept once TCRdb had trimmed the public reads at Q25 with fastp and called clones with MiXCR. CDR3 protein sequences are deduplicated, and each keeps its most common genes and DNA. The sample table shows around 960,000 distinct CDR3 sequences, and roughly 29% are seen once. The ten biggest clones cover about 28% of the sample. V lost 6 bases and J lost 4 bases, and the count of bases not matched to a germline gene is 9. The CDR1 and CDR2 encoded by the germline V gene (reference sequence) are LGHDT and YNNKEL. There are 15 amino acids in the CDR3, from cysteine to phenylalanine inclusive. Only the CDR3 DNA stays, 45 bases, in frame from base 1.

This clonotype has only a few counts. The clone's antigen remains unknown. The input lacks base qualities; no much larger clone sits a single base away. This sample's treatment or condition label indicates: allogeneic hematopoietic cell transplantation with graft depleted of TCRalphabeta T cells and CD19 B cells. Transplant recipients were children who received TCRalphabeta/CD19-depleted allogeneic hematopoietic cell grafts. The clonotype originates from a boy less than two years old who had a stem cell transplant for SCID, so the T cells may come from the graft donor. The sample here was PBMCs, mostly from graft donor cells, taken 360 days after TCRalphabeta/CD19-depleted stem cell transplant. Recombination connected TRBV3-1 to TRBJ2-5; TRBD2 aligns with 9 central bases. The CDR3 reads CASRGSGGPRETQYF. The nucleotides read TGTGCCAGCAGAGGGAGCGGGGGGCCGAGAGAGACCCAGTACTTC.